The source of this T cell receptor (beta chain) is a study of cytomegalovirus exposure and HLA in healthy donors. Study results and limitations: Reportedly, fewer N-insertions than the roughly 700-donor mean appeared in an Asian-associated ancestry cluster in a later analysis.

About this clone: Its specificity is not known.

The PCR contained 60 Vbeta and 13 Jbeta primers. TCRdb's table, derived via immunoSEQ multiplex PCR, lists solely in-frame clones and lacks some. The repertoire holds around 150,000 clones, around 77% seen once, with roughly 2% in the top ten. The CDR3 has 16 residues. The V gene lost 0 bases and the J gene lost 7 bases, with 18 bases spanning the gap. Germline CDR1 is KGHSH and CDR2 is LQKENI. Each of the donors was a healthy bone marrow donor. Sequenced: PBMCs. The sequence was collected from a man under 40 in good health and CMV-seronegative. The chain joins TRBV18 to TRBJ1-2; maybe TRBD1 (6 bases). The CDR3 coding sequence is TGTGCCAGCTCACCACCTGGGGGCGCGGAAGGTGGTGGCTACACCTTC. Residues: CASSPPGGAEGGGYTF.